These T cell receptor beta chains were read from a single sample in a study of early T cells in non-severe SARS-CoV-2 infection. MiXCR was run by TCRdb on the 5' RACE reads, yielding one entry per CDR3 protein. Seen here are tens of thousands of distinct CDR3 sequences, roughly an eighth observed once, and the top ten hold roughly 4.5%. Sequencing was carried out using whole blood. All receptors come from an adult who was a healthcare worker with PCR-confirmed SARS-CoV-2 infection or an uninfected control (not recorded which). Each CDR3 is given with its conserved first and last residue. D genes are given only for firm matches. Only part of the rows carry a size: once, few, many, or a class if the clone is expanded.

J gene: TRBJ1-2; D gene: .; V gene: TRBV14; clone size: many; CDR3 protein: CASSQEQAYGYTF; CDR3 DNA: TGTGCCAGCAGCCAGGAACAGGCCTATGGCTACACCTTC
J gene: TRBJ2-2; D gene: .; V gene: TRBV18; clone size: .; CDR3 protein: CASSPLNHGGELFF; CDR3 DNA: TGTGCCAGCTCACCACTTAACCATGGCGGGGAGCTGTTTTTT
J gene: TRBJ2-7; D gene: .; V gene: TRBV6-1; clone size: .; CDR3 protein: CASSLYYEQYF; CDR3 DNA: TGTGCCAGCAGCTTATACTACGAGCAGTACTTC
J gene: TRBJ2-5; D gene: .; V gene: TRBV11-2; clone size: few; CDR3 protein: CASSLVTGPRETQYF; CDR3 DNA: TGTGCCAGCAGCTTAGTAACGGGCCCCCGAGAGACCCAGTACTTC
J gene: TRBJ2-4; D gene: .; V gene: TRBV7-9; clone size: many; CDR3 protein: CASSLVAAIQYF; CDR3 DNA: TGTGCCAGCAGCTTAGTTGCGGCCATTCAGTACTTC
J gene: TRBJ1-2; D gene: .; V gene: TRBV6-5; clone size: many; CDR3 protein: CASSYSGDPYGYTF; CDR3 DNA: TGTGCCAGCAGTTACTCCGGGGATCCCTATGGCTACACCTTC
J gene: TRBJ2-6; D gene: TRBD1; V gene: TRBV2; clone size: few; CDR3 protein: CASSRETGAGANVLTF; CDR3 DNA: TGTGCCAGCAGCCGAGAAACAGGGGCTGGGGCCAACGTCCTGACTTTC
J gene: TRBJ2-1; D gene: .; V gene: TRBV10-3; clone size: few; CDR3 protein: CAISPTVDEQFF; CDR3 DNA: TGTGCCATCAGCCCCACGGTCGATGAGCAGTTCTTC
J gene: TRBJ1-1; D gene: .; V gene: TRBV27; clone size: .; CDR3 protein: CASSLQAGPIVAFF; CDR3 DNA: TGTGCCAGCAGTTTACAAGCAGGGCCAATAGTGGCTTTCTTT
J gene: TRBJ1-5; D gene: TRBD1; V gene: TRBV6-5; clone size: few; CDR3 protein: CASSVGQGNQPQHF; CDR3 DNA: TGTGCCAGCAGTGTCGGACAGGGCAATCAGCCCCAGCATTTT
J gene: TRBJ1-5; D gene: TRBD1; V gene: TRBV18; clone size: few; CDR3 protein: CASSTDREQPQHF; CDR3 DNA: TGTGCCAGCTCAACCGACAGGGAGCAGCCCCAGCATTTT
J gene: TRBJ2-1; D gene: .; V gene: TRBV7-2; clone size: many; CDR3 protein: CASSLGFISYNEQFF; CDR3 DNA: TGTGCCAGCAGCTTAGGGTTTATCTCCTACAATGAGCAGTTCTTC
J gene: TRBJ2-1; D gene: .; V gene: TRBV20-1; clone size: many; CDR3 protein: CSAPRGGGIDEQFF; CDR3 DNA: TGCAGTGCCCCCAGGGGGGGAGGAATCGATGAGCAGTTCTTC
J gene: TRBJ1-5; D gene: .; V gene: TRBV3-1; clone size: many; CDR3 protein: CASSQYSNQPQHF; CDR3 DNA: TGTGCCAGCAGCCAATATAGCAATCAGCCCCAGCATTTT
J gene: TRBJ2-1; D gene: .; V gene: TRBV9; clone size: few; CDR3 protein: CASSAWGYNEQFF; CDR3 DNA: TGTGCCAGCAGCGCCTGGGGATACAATGAGCAGTTCTTC
J gene: TRBJ2-7; D gene: .; V gene: TRBV11-2; clone size: many; CDR3 protein: CASSLGGSAYEQYF; CDR3 DNA: TGTGCCAGCAGCTTGGGGGGTTCAGCCTACGAGCAGTACTTC
J gene: TRBJ1-2; D gene: .; V gene: TRBV7-2; clone size: few; CDR3 protein: CASSYGGQGGFGYGYTF; CDR3 DNA: TGTGCCAGCAGCTACGGAGGTCAGGGTGGATTTGGCTATGGCTACACCTTC
J gene: TRBJ2-3; D gene: .; V gene: TRBV20-1; clone size: many; CDR3 protein: CSGEHLMLANTDTQYF; CDR3 DNA: TGCAGCGGAGAGCATTTAATGTTAGCTAACACAGATACGCAGTATTTT
J gene: TRBJ2-1; D gene: TRBD2; V gene: TRBV20-1; clone size: .; CDR3 protein: CSARESIAGGPDEQFF; CDR3 DNA: TGCAGTGCTAGAGAGTCGATAGCGGGAGGGCCTGATGAGCAGTTCTTC
J gene: TRBJ1-3; D gene: .; V gene: TRBV7-2; clone size: few; CDR3 protein: CASSLTLTEAAENTIYF; CDR3 DNA: TGTGCCAGCAGCTTAACCTTAACGGAGGCAGCTGAAAACACCATATATTTT
J gene: TRBJ2-5; D gene: .; V gene: TRBV7-2; clone size: few; CDR3 protein: CASSYFTETQYF; CDR3 DNA: TGTGCCAGCAGCTATTTTACGGAGACCCAGTACTTC
J gene: TRBJ1-1; D gene: .; V gene: TRBV2; clone size: few; CDR3 protein: CASSADQGRTEAFF; CDR3 DNA: TGTGCCAGCAGCGCTGACCAGGGGAGGACTGAAGCTTTCTTT
J gene: TRBJ2-1; D gene: TRBD2; V gene: TRBV28; clone size: .; CDR3 protein: CASSFFGEGEQFF; CDR3 DNA: TGTGCCAGCAGTTTTTTCGGGGAGGGCGAGCAGTTCTTC
J gene: TRBJ2-7; D gene: TRBD1; V gene: TRBV5-1; clone size: many; CDR3 protein: CASSEDRGYEQYF; CDR3 DNA: TGCGCCAGCAGCGAGGACAGGGGTTACGAGCAGTACTTC
J gene: TRBJ1-5; D gene: .; V gene: TRBV29-1; clone size: .; CDR3 protein: CSVEYGAGQPQHF; CDR3 DNA: TGCAGCGTTGAATACGGGGCCGGGCAGCCCCAGCATTTT
J gene: TRBJ2-7; D gene: TRBD1; V gene: TRBV9; clone size: .; CDR3 protein: CASSAGQGANYEQYF; CDR3 DNA: TGTGCCAGCAGCGCAGGACAGGGGGCAAATTACGAGCAGTACTTC
J gene: TRBJ2-1; D gene: .; V gene: TRBV12-3/TRBV12-4; clone size: .; CDR3 protein: CASSLGGGSQSSYNEQFF; CDR3 DNA: TGTGCCAGCAGTCTCGGCGGGGGCAGCCAAAGCTCCTACAATGAGCAGTTCTTC
J gene: TRBJ2-2; D gene: .; V gene: TRBV29-1; clone size: many; CDR3 protein: CSALRSPGVGGELFF; CDR3 DNA: TGCAGCGCCCTGAGGAGCCCGGGGGTTGGCGGGGAGCTGTTTTTT
J gene: TRBJ2-1; D gene: .; V gene: TRBV11-2; clone size: .; CDR3 protein: CASNYYNEQFF; CDR3 DNA: TGTGCCAGCAACTACTACAATGAGCAGTTCTTC
J gene: TRBJ2-7; D gene: .; V gene: TRBV29-1; clone size: many; CDR3 protein: CSVEGSETSSYEQYF; CDR3 DNA: TGCAGCGTTGAGGGTAGCGAGACGAGCTCCTACGAGCAGTACTTC
J gene: TRBJ1-1; D gene: .; V gene: TRBV20-1; clone size: few; CDR3 protein: CSARDTLNTEAFF; CDR3 DNA: TGCAGTGCTAGAGATACCCTGAACACTGAAGCTTTCTTT
J gene: TRBJ2-1; D gene: .; V gene: TRBV12-3/TRBV12-4; clone size: many; CDR3 protein: CASSLQGYEQFF; CDR3 DNA: TGTGCCAGCAGTTTACAGGGGTATGAGCAGTTCTTC
J gene: TRBJ2-5; D gene: .; V gene: TRBV29-1; clone size: many; CDR3 protein: CSVGPPGETQYF; CDR3 DNA: TGCAGCGTTGGTCCTCCGGGAGAGACCCAGTACTTC
J gene: TRBJ1-6; D gene: .; V gene: TRBV20-1; clone size: many; CDR3 protein: CSAKRLAPGSNSPLHF; CDR3 DNA: TGCAGTGCTAAACGGTTGGCCCCGGGAAGCAATTCACCCCTCCACTTT
J gene: TRBJ1-2; D gene: .; V gene: TRBV12-3/TRBV12-4; clone size: .; CDR3 protein: CASSFLDYGYTF; CDR3 DNA: TGTGCCAGCAGTTTCTTGGACTATGGCTACACCTTC
J gene: TRBJ1-2; D gene: .; V gene: TRBV28; clone size: many; CDR3 protein: CASSTWTLGYTF; CDR3 DNA: TGTGCCAGCAGTACATGGACTTTAGGCTACACCTTC
J gene: TRBJ1-1; D gene: .; V gene: TRBV29-1; clone size: .; CDR3 protein: CSVESAMNTEAFF; CDR3 DNA: TGCAGCGTTGAATCCGCAATGAACACTGAAGCTTTCTTT
J gene: TRBJ2-1; D gene: .; V gene: TRBV6-5; clone size: few; CDR3 protein: CASSYRSGVANEQFF; CDR3 DNA: TGTGCCAGCAGTTACCGGTCAGGTGTTGCGAATGAGCAGTTCTTC
J gene: TRBJ2-5; D gene: .; V gene: TRBV7-9; clone size: many; CDR3 protein: CASSLTAGAETQYF; CDR3 DNA: TGTGCCAGCAGCTTAACCGCAGGGGCGGAGACCCAGTACTTC
J gene: TRBJ2-3; D gene: TRBD1; V gene: TRBV4-3; clone size: medium-sized; CDR3 protein: CASSQEPGQGADTQYF; CDR3 DNA: TGCGCCAGCAGCCAAGAACCGGGACAGGGGGCAGATACGCAGTATTTT
J gene: TRBJ1-3; D gene: .; V gene: TRBV6-5; clone size: .; CDR3 protein: CASISTGRHTIYF; CDR3 DNA: TGTGCCAGTATATCAACAGGGAGGCACACCATATATTTT
J gene: TRBJ2-1; D gene: TRBD2; V gene: TRBV6-2/TRBV6-3; clone size: many; CDR3 protein: CASRRWREGPNGQFF; CDR3 DNA: TGTGCCAGCAGAAGGTGGCGGGAGGGGCCCAACGGGCAGTTCTTC
J gene: TRBJ2-5; D gene: .; V gene: TRBV5-8; clone size: many; CDR3 protein: CASSLGVDSLQETQYF; CDR3 DNA: TGTGCCAGCAGCTTGGGGGTTGACTCCCTGCAAGAGACCCAGTACTTC
J gene: TRBJ1-2; D gene: TRBD1; V gene: TRBV20-1; clone size: many; CDR3 protein: CSVNRGGGYTF; CDR3 DNA: TGCAGTGTCAACAGGGGGGGTGGCTACACCTTC
J gene: TRBJ1-6; D gene: .; V gene: TRBV18; clone size: few; CDR3 protein: CASSPTDRRNSPLHF; CDR3 DNA: TGTGCCAGCTCACCTACGGACAGAAGAAATTCACCCCTCCACTTT
J gene: TRBJ1-4; D gene: .; V gene: TRBV28; clone size: few; CDR3 protein: CASSSRTALNEKLFF; CDR3 DNA: TGTGCCAGCAGTTCAAGGACAGCTTTGAATGAAAAACTGTTTTTT
J gene: TRBJ1-4; D gene: .; V gene: TRBV10-2; clone size: few; CDR3 protein: CASTQGREKLFF; CDR3 DNA: TGCGCCAGCACCCAGGGCCGAGAAAAACTGTTTTTT
J gene: TRBJ2-7; D gene: TRBD1; V gene: TRBV29-1; clone size: .; CDR3 protein: CSVRGTGGEQYF; CDR3 DNA: TGCAGCGTTCGGGGGACAGGCGGCGAGCAGTACTTC
J gene: TRBJ2-4; D gene: TRBD2; V gene: TRBV11-2; clone size: many; CDR3 protein: CASSYAGDIQYF; CDR3 DNA: TGTGCCAGCAGCTATGCGGGGGACATTCAGTACTTC
J gene: TRBJ2-1; D gene: .; V gene: TRBV10-2; clone size: many; CDR3 protein: CASSEGPGIYNEQFF; CDR3 DNA: TGCGCCAGCAGTGAGGGTCCAGGGATCTACAATGAGCAGTTCTTC
J gene: TRBJ2-2; D gene: .; V gene: TRBV24-1; clone size: few; CDR3 protein: CATSEQHTGELFF; CDR3 DNA: TGTGCCACCAGTGAGCAGCACACCGGGGAGCTGTTTTTT
J gene: TRBJ2-3; D gene: TRBD2; V gene: TRBV6-2/TRBV6-3; clone size: many; CDR3 protein: CASSYSTSGSTDTQYF; CDR3 DNA: TGTGCCAGCAGTTATTCGACTAGCGGTAGCACAGATACGCAGTATTTT
J gene: TRBJ1-2; D gene: TRBD1; V gene: TRBV12-3/TRBV12-4; clone size: many; CDR3 protein: CASSLGTGYGYTF; CDR3 DNA: TGTGCCAGCAGTTTAGGGACAGGCTATGGCTACACCTTC
J gene: TRBJ2-1; D gene: .; V gene: TRBV2; clone size: .; CDR3 protein: CASSPGQINEQFF; CDR3 DNA: TGTGCCAGCAGTCCTGGCCAGATTAATGAGCAGTTCTTC